This T cell receptor (beta chain) emerged from a study of metastatic and nonmetastatic thyroid tumors. Trimming took 3 bases from V and 2 from J, leaving 13 bases between them. Germline loops: CDR1 SGHRS, CDR2 YFSETQ. The CDR3 runs to 15 residues. TCRdb re-called the PCR reads through MiXCR. The sample has 20,000 or so clones; over 20% are singletons. Patients had received no treatment of any kind before thyroid surgery. The table lists this clone with many counts. The TCR comes from a male donor with papillary thyroid cancer or a benign thyroid nodule (not recorded which). Some clones in this sample may be carry-over from other donors' samples. The chain carries TRBV5-1 and TRBJ2-3, with D possibly TRBD1 on 5 matching bases. The sample consisted of tumor tissue. CDR3 sequence reads: CASSSIDSYTDTQYF. The CDR3 DNA sequence: TGCGCCAGCAGCTCGATCGACAGTTACACAGATACGCAGTATTTT.